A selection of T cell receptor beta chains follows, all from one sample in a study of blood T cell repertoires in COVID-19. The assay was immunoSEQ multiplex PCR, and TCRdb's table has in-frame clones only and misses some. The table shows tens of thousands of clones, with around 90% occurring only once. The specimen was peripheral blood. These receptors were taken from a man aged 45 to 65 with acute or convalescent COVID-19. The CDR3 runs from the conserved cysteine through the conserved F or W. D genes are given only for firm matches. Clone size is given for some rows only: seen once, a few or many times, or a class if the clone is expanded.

CASSEHSFSYEQYF | TGTGCCAGCAGTGAGCACAGTTTTTCCTACGAGCAGTACTTC | TRBJ2-7 | TRBV6-4 | NA | NA
CASSLEQGAGGNTIYF | TGCGCCAGCAGCTTGGAGCAGGGGGCTGGTGGAAACACCATATATTTT | TRBJ1-3 | TRBV5-1 | TRBD1 | NA
CAWSIRGGNTEAFF | TGTGCCTGGAGTATCCGGGGGGGAAACACTGAAGCTTTCTTT | TRBJ1-1 | TRBV30 | NA | few
CASSIARLRGYTF | TGTGCCAGTAGTATAGCTAGACTGCGTGGCTACACCTTC | TRBJ1-2 | TRBV19 | NA | once
CSVALRGGDGYTF | TGCAGCGTAGCCCTTAGGGGAGGGGATGGCTACACCTTC | TRBJ1-2 | TRBV29-1 | NA | NA
CASSPADRGRTEAFF | TGTGCCAGCAGTCCCGCGGACAGGGGGCGAACTGAAGCTTTCTTT | TRBJ1-1 | TRBV27 | TRBD1 | NA
CASGPQDRNGYGYTF | TGTGCTAGTGGTCCCCAGGACAGGAATGGGTATGGCTACACCTTC | TRBJ1-2 | TRBV12-5 | TRBD1 | NA
CASSSLYAAYNEQFF | TGTGCCAGCAGCTCCCTTTACGCGGCTTACAATGAGCAGTTCTTC | TRBJ2-1 | TRBV7-2 | NA | NA
CASSESGDSTDTQYF | TGCGCCAGCAGTGAGTCGGGCGATAGCACAGATACGCAGTATTTT | TRBJ2-3 | TRBV10-1 | NA | once
CASSALITSGGNTGELFF | TGTGCCAGCAGCGCACTAATAACTAGCGGGGGCAACACCGGGGAGCTGTTTTTT | TRBJ2-2 | TRBV7-7 | TRBD2 | few
CAWSSVRETQYF | TGTGCCTGGAGTTCGGTACGGGAGACCCAGTACTTC | TRBJ2-5 | TRBV30 | NA | NA
CASSESQGGAEAFF | TGCGCCAGCAGTGAGTCTCAGGGGGGCGCTGAAGCTTTCTTT | TRBJ1-1 | TRBV10-2 | TRBD1 | NA
CASRQRRADGELFF | TGTGCCAGCAGACAGCGGAGGGCAGACGGGGAGCTGTTTTTT | TRBJ2-2 | TRBV2 | NA | NA
CASSPKTGLAGASTDTQYF | TGTGCCAGCAGCCCCAAGACCGGACTAGCGGGGGCTAGCACAGATACGCAGTATTTT | TRBJ2-3 | TRBV7-2 | TRBD2 | once
CASSRLAGLNEQFF | TGTGCCAGCTCTAGACTAGCGGGCCTCAATGAGCAGTTCTTC | TRBJ2-1 | TRBV6-5 | TRBD2 | NA
CASSPGQGAYEQYF | TGTGCCAGCAGCCCGGGACAGGGGGCCTACGAGCAGTACTTC | TRBJ2-7 | TRBV5-4 | TRBD1 | NA
CASSLDWSNTGELFF | TGCGCCAGCAGCTTGGACTGGTCGAACACCGGGGAGCTGTTTTTT | TRBJ2-2 | TRBV5-1 | NA | NA
CAWSVLGGHTDTQYF | TGTGCCTGGAGTGTACTAGGGGGCCACACAGATACGCAGTATTTT | TRBJ2-3 | TRBV30 | TRBD1 | NA
CASSLDDRNTEAFF | TGTGCCAGCAGCTTAGATGACAGGAACACTGAAGCTTTCTTT | TRBJ1-1 | TRBV7-2 | NA | once
CASIQGRANTGELFF | TGTGCCAGCATTCAGGGTAGGGCGAACACCGGGGAGCTGTTTTTT | TRBJ2-2 | TRBV6-5 | NA | NA
CASGDSFGQYF | TGTGCCAGTGGGGACTCCTTCGGGCAGTACTTC | TRBJ2-7 | TRBV12-3/TRBV12-4 | NA | NA
CASSFGAPYEQYF | TGTGCCAGCAGCTTTGGGGCCCCCTACGAGCAGTACTTC | TRBJ2-7 | TRBV5-5 | NA | NA
CASSEGQFNTEAFF | TGTGCCAGCAGTGAAGGACAGTTCAACACTGAAGCTTTCTTT | TRBJ1-1 | TRBV6-1 | NA | NA
CATGQGSTDTQYF | TGTGCCACCGGACAGGGGAGCACAGATACGCAGTATTTT | TRBJ2-3 | TRBV19 | TRBD1 | NA
CASSLTGGIYGYTF | TGTGCCAGCAGTCTGACAGGGGGAATCTATGGCTACACCTTC | TRBJ1-2 | TRBV28 | TRBD1 | NA
CASSISYEAFF | TGTGCCAGCAGCATCAGTTATGAAGCTTTCTTT | TRBJ1-1 | TRBV11-2 | NA | NA
CASSQTRADTQYF | TGTGCCAGCAGCCAAACCCGGGCAGATACGCAGTATTTT | TRBJ2-3 | TRBV4-2 | NA | NA
CASSQAGGWAYEQYF | TGCGCCAGCAGCCAAGCGGGAGGGTGGGCCTACGAGCAGTACTTC | TRBJ2-7 | TRBV4-1 | TRBD2 | once
CASGLRAPKRADEQFF | TGTGCCAGCGGGCTCAGGGCTCCGAAAAGGGCGGATGAGCAGTTCTTC | TRBJ2-1 | TRBV7-9 | NA | NA
CASRITGLNTGELFF | TGTGCCAGTAGGATCACAGGGCTAAACACCGGGGAGCTGTTTTTT | TRBJ2-2 | TRBV19 | NA | NA
CASSLGIGVTTEAFF | TGTGCCAGCAGCTTGGGGATCGGGGTAACCACTGAAGCTTTCTTT | TRBJ1-1 | TRBV5-8 | NA | once
CAWSGSPNQPQHF | TGTGCCTGGAGTGGAAGCCCGAATCAGCCCCAGCATTTT | TRBJ1-5 | TRBV30 | NA | NA
CASSPTSSSTDTQYF | TGTGCCAGTAGCCCTACTAGCTCGAGCACAGATACGCAGTATTTT | TRBJ2-3 | TRBV19 | NA | NA
CASSLEGRGNTEAFF | TGTGCCAGCAGCTTGGAGGGTCGGGGGAACACTGAAGCTTTCTTT | TRBJ1-1 | TRBV5-4 | NA | NA
CASSLLSGQMFPEKLFF | TGTGCCAGCAGCCTTCTCTCGGGACAGATGTTTCCCGAAAAACTGTTTTTT | TRBJ1-4 | TRBV27 | TRBD1 | NA
CAISVGGLAGGPNEQFF | TGTGCCATCAGTGTGGGGGGCCTAGCGGGAGGGCCCAATGAGCAGTTCTTC | TRBJ2-1 | TRBV10-3 | TRBD2 | NA
CASSAEGPYGYTF | TGTGCCAGCAGTGCGGAGGGCCCCTATGGCTACACCTTC | TRBJ1-2 | TRBV25-1 | NA | once
CASSSPQGGAYGYTF | TGTGCCAGCAGTTCCCCCCAGGGAGGGGCCTATGGCTACACCTTC | TRBJ1-2 | TRBV27 | NA | few
CASSLLTSGITYEQYF | TGTGCCAGCAGCTTGCTGACTAGCGGTATCACCTACGAGCAGTACTTC | TRBJ2-7 | TRBV5-6 | TRBD2 | NA
CASSARSGDYGYTF | TGTGCCAGCAGCGCGCGGTCAGGGGATTATGGCTACACCTTC | TRBJ1-2 | TRBV11-2 | NA | once
CAPRRGQPQHF | TGCGCCCCGCGACGCGGACAGCCCCAGCATTTT | TRBJ1-5 | TRBV23-1 | NA | NA
CASSLAPVYNSPLHF | TGCGCCAGCAGCTTGGCGCCGGTCTATAATTCACCCCTCCACTTT | TRBJ1-6 | TRBV5-1 | NA | NA
CAISMVGETQYF | TGTGCCATCAGTATGGTCGGGGAGACCCAGTACTTC | TRBJ2-5 | TRBV10-3 | NA | NA
CASSQWTKGISDTQYF | TGCGCCAGCAGCCAATGGACTAAGGGAATTTCAGATACGCAGTATTTT | TRBJ2-3 | TRBV5-1 | NA | once
CASSLIDRGENTEAFF | TGTGCCAGCAGTCTAATTGACAGGGGGGAGAACACTGAAGCTTTCTTT | TRBJ1-1 | TRBV27 | TRBD1 | NA
CASSFQYGDTEAFF | TGCGCCAGCAGCTTTCAATATGGAGACACTGAAGCTTTCTTT | TRBJ1-1 | TRBV5-1 | NA | few
CASSLSGSLEQYF | TGTGCCAGCAGTTTAAGCGGGAGCCTCGAGCAGTACTTC | TRBJ2-7 | TRBV27 | TRBD2 | NA
CATSDGGWGTNSYNEQFF | TGTGCCACCAGTGATGGGGGGTGGGGGACCAACTCCTACAATGAGCAGTTCTTC | TRBJ2-1 | TRBV24-1 | NA | NA
CASSWGGSSNQPQHF | TGCGCCAGCAGCTGGGGGGGGAGTAGCAATCAGCCCCAGCATTTT | TRBJ1-5 | TRBV5-1 | NA | NA
CSVGGSLNQPQHF | TGCAGCGTTGGAGGTAGCCTTAATCAGCCCCAGCATTTT | TRBJ1-5 | TRBV29-1 | NA | NA
CASSPGPGGEQYF | TGTGCCAGCTCACCGGGGCCGGGCGGCGAGCAGTACTTC | TRBJ2-7 | TRBV18 | NA | NA
CASSERQGLGYTF | TGTGCCAGCAGTGAGAGACAGGGGCTTGGCTACACCTTC | TRBJ1-2 | TRBV6-1 | TRBD1 | NA
CASSLRGNSYNEQFF | TGTGCCAGCAGCTTAAGGGGGAATTCCTACAATGAGCAGTTCTTC | TRBJ2-1 | TRBV11-3 | NA | NA